This TCR beta chain was recovered during a study of blood T cells in healthy people across ages. In the case of this clonotype: The antigen remains unidentified.

V was trimmed by 5 bases and J by 9 bases, leaving 14 bases between them. Germline V gives CDR1 MNHEY, CDR2 SVGEGT. The CDR3 loop spans 13 amino acids. A second PCR, run for roughly 7 to 11 cycles, used a sample-barcoded 5' primer plus a J-beta primer mix. The template-switch adaptor, which had 12 random nucleotides, put a tag on each cDNA molecule. TCRdb used MiXCR to reprocess the 5' RACE reads, holding one entry per CDR3 protein. The repertoire holds nearly 1 million distinct CDR3 sequences, with around 54% as singletons. General study results and limits: A strong correlation between TCR beta diversity and naive T cell percentage was seen. Possibly confounding the expanded clonotype changes was the fact that donor CMV status was unknown.

The sample, about 10 milliliters of peripheral blood, was drawn from each donor. This clonotype was obtained from a woman aged 55-69 years in good health. The sequenced material came from blood. The rearrangement links TRBV6-2 or TRBV6-3 to TRBJ2-4; maybe TRBD1 (6 bases). The CDR3 region is CASSPQGLGIQYF. The DNA for the CDR3 is TGTGCCAGCAGTCCACAGGGTTTGGGCATTCAGTACTTC.